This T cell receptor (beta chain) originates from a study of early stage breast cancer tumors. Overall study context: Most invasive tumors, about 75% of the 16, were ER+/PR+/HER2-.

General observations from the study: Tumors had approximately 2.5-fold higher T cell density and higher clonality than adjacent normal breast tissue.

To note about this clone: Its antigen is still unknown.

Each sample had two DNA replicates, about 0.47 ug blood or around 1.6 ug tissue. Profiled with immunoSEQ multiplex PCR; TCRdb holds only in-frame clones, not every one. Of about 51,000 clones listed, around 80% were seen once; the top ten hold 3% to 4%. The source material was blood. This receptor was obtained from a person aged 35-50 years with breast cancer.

CDR3 coding DNA: TGTGCCAGCAGTCCGGACCCGCGGGACAGTTTTAATGAAAAACTGTTTTTT. This gives the protein CASSPDPRDSFNEKLFF. The chain is built from TRBV2 and TRBJ1-4, with 7 nucleotides matching TRBD1. CDR3 length: 17 residues. CDR1 SNHLY and CDR2 FYNNEI come from the germline V gene. J was trimmed by 4 bases and V by 5 bases; bases with no gene match: 13. The whole variable domain, remainder taken from reference TRBV2 and TRBJ1-4, is EPEVTQTPSHQVTQMGQEVILRCVPISNHLYFYWYRQILGQKVEFLVSFYNNEISEKSEIFDDQFSVERPDGSNFTLKIRSTKLEDSAMYFCASSPDPRDSFNEKLFFGSGTQLSVL.